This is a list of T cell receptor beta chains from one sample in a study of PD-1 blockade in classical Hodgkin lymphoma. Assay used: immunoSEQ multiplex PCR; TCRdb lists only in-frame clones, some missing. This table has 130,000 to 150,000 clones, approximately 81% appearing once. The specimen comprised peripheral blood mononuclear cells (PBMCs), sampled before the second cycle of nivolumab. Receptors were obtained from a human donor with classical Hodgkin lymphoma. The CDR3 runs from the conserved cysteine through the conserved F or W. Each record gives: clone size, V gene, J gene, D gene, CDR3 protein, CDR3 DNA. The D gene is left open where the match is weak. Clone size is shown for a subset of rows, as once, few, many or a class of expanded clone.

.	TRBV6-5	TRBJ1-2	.	CASSYSRGRGYTF	TGTGCCAGCAGTTACTCTCGGGGGAGAGGCTACACCTTC
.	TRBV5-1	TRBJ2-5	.	CASSSTSRGETQYF	TGCGCCAGCAGCTCGACTTCCCGGGGAGAGACCCAGTACTTC
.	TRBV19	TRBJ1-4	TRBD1	CASSPAGTGGETNEKLFF	TGTGCCAGTAGTCCCGCCGGGACAGGGGGCGAAACTAATGAAAAACTGTTTTTT
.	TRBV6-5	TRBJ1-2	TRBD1	CASSYATGDYGYTF	TGTGCCAGCAGTTACGCGACAGGGGACTACGGCTACACCTTC
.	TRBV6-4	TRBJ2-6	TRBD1	CASSEGDRDSGANVLTF	TGTGCCAGCAGTGAAGGGGACAGGGACTCTGGGGCCAACGTCCTGACTTTC
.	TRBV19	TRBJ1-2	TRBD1	CASSIGRGNYGYTF	TGTGCCAGTAGTATTGGCAGGGGGAATTATGGCTACACCTTC
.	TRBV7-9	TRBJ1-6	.	CASSPGQGYNSPLHF	TGTGCCAGCAGCCCCGGCCAGGGATATAATTCACCCCTCCACTTT
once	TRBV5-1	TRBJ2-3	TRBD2	CASSSGLAGAGDTQYF	TGCGCCAGCAGCAGCGGACTAGCGGGGGCAGGAGATACGCAGTATTTT
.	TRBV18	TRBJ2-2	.	CASSPWQGEHGELFF	TGTGCCAGCTCACCATGGCAGGGTGAGCACGGGGAGCTGTTTTTT
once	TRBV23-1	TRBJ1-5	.	CASNPALFDPGAYSNQPQHF	TGCGCCAGTAATCCCGCCCTGTTCGACCCAGGAGCCTATAGCAATCAGCCCCAGCATTTT
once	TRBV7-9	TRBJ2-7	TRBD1	CASSLGGQPSYEQYF	TGTGCCAGCAGCTTAGGGGGACAGCCGTCCTACGAGCAGTACTTC
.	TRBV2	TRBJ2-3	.	CASRLSGLARTDTQYF	TGTGCCAGCAGGCTCAGCGGTCTAGCACGCACAGATACGCAGTATTTT
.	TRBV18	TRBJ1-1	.	CASSLTLVENTEAFF	TGTGCCAGCTCACTTACTCTTGTGGAGAACACTGAAGCTTTCTTT
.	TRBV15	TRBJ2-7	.	CATSRDSWDEQYF	TGTGCCACCAGCAGAGATTCGTGGGACGAGCAGTACTTC
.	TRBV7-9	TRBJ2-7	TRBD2	CASTGTSGYEQYF	TGTGCCAGCACAGGGACTAGCGGATACGAGCAGTACTTC
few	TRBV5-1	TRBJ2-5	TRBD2	CASSLSAGRETQYF	TGCGCCAGCAGCTTGTCAGCGGGGCGAGAGACCCAGTACTTC
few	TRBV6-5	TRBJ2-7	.	CASRFFAYGQYF	TGTGCCAGCAGATTCTTCGCGTACGGGCAGTACTTC
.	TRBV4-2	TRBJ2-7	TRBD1	CASSQAGTGSPYEQYF	TGTGCCAGCAGCCAAGCCGGGACAGGGAGTCCCTACGAGCAGTACTTC
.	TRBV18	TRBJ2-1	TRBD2	CASSPPGLAGVAGGNEQFF	TGTGCCAGCTCACCACCGGGACTAGCGGGAGTCGCGGGTGGAAATGAGCAGTTCTTC
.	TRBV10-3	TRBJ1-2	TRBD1	CAISESDRGEDYGYTF	TGTGCCATCAGTGAGTCCGACAGGGGTGAAGACTATGGCTACACCTTC
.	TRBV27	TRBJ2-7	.	CASSLSGGTAYEQYF	TGTGCCAGCAGTTTAAGTGGGGGAACGGCCTACGAGCAGTACTTC
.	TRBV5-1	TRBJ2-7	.	CASSAPGGEQYF	TGCGCCAGCAGCGCGCCCGGGGGCGAGCAGTACTTC
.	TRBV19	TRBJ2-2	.	CASSIPYSGNTGELFF	TGTGCCAGTAGTATACCCTACAGTGGGAACACCGGGGAGCTGTTTTTT
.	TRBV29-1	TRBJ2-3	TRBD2	CSVLFLAGASSADTQYF	TGCAGCGTTCTCTTCCTAGCGGGAGCCTCCTCCGCAGATACGCAGTATTTT
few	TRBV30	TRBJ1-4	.	CAQSFDEKLFF	TGTGCCCAGAGTTTCGATGAAAAACTGTTTTTT
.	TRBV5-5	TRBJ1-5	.	CASSQDRGSNQPQHF	TGTGCCAGCAGCCAAGATCGGGGTAGCAATCAGCCCCAGCATTTT
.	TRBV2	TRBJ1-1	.	CASSPEMNTEAFF	TGTGCCAGCAGCCCCGAGATGAACACTGAAGCTTTCTTT
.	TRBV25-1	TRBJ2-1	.	CASSEGWGRDDNEQFF	TGTGCCAGCAGTGAAGGGTGGGGCAGAGATGACAATGAGCAGTTCTTC
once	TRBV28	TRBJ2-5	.	CASSSPGATQYF	TGTGCCAGCAGTTCCCCCGGTGCGACCCAGTACTTC
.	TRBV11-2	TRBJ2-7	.	CASSFTGIYEQYF	TGTGCCAGCAGCTTCACAGGGATCTACGAGCAGTACTTC
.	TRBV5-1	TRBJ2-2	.	CASSRASDGGELFF	TGCGCCAGCAGCCGGGCTAGCGACGGCGGGGAGCTGTTTTTT
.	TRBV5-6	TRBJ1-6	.	CASSLDRSYNSPLHF	TGTGCCAGCAGCTTGGACAGGTCCTATAATTCACCCCTCCACTTT
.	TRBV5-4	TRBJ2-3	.	CASSPLGAGLTDTQYF	TGTGCCAGCAGCCCCCTGGGGGCGGGGCTCACAGATACGCAGTATTTT
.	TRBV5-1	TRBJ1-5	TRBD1	CASSFDRVLNQPQHF	TGCGCCAGCAGTTTCGACAGGGTACTTAATCAGCCCCAGCATTTT
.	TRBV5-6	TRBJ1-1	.	CASSLNTEAFF	TGTGCCAGCAGCTTGAACACTGAAGCTTTCTTT
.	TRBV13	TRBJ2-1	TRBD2	CASHAASGDNEQFF	TGTGCCAGCCATGCGGCTAGCGGGGACAATGAGCAGTTCTTC
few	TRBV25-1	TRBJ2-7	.	CASTPTGIYEQYF	TGTGCCAGCACCCCCACAGGGATCTACGAGCAGTACTTC
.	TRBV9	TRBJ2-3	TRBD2	CASSVGGGADTQYF	TGTGCCAGCAGCGTAGGCGGGGGGGCAGATACGCAGTATTTT
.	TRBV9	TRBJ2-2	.	CASSVVLGGTGELFF	TGTGCCAGCAGCGTAGTCCTGGGGGGCACCGGGGAGCTGTTTTTT
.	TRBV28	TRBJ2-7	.	CASSHRDTLTYEQYF	TGTGCCAGCAGTCACCGGGACACCTTAACCTACGAGCAGTACTTC
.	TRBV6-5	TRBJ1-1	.	CASSYSRGPNTEAFF	TGTGCCAGCAGTTACTCGAGAGGGCCAAACACTGAAGCTTTCTTT
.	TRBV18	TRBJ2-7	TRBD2	CASSPTSGRTYEQYF	TGTGCCAGCTCGCCGACTAGCGGACGTACCTACGAGCAGTACTTC
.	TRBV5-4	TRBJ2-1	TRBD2	CASSGWTSGRKNNEQFF	TGTGCCAGCAGCGGCTGGACTAGCGGGAGAAAGAACAATGAGCAGTTCTTC
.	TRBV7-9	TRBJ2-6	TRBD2	CASSLIGGRASGANVLTF	TGTGCCAGCAGCTTAATCGGCGGGAGGGCCTCTGGGGCCAACGTCCTGACTTTC
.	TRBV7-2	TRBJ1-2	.	CASSYDIGSYGYTF	TGTGCCAGCAGCTATGACATCGGAAGCTATGGCTACACCTTC
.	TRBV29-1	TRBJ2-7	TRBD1	CSVSGGASSYEQYF	TGCAGCGTTTCAGGGGGCGCATCCTCCTACGAGCAGTACTTC
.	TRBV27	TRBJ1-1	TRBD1	CASSRDRDTEAFF	TGTGCCAGCAGTCGGGACAGGGACACTGAAGCTTTCTTT
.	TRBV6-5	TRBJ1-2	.	CASSRSPGQDYGYTF	TGTGCCAGCAGCCGATCACCGGGACAAGACTATGGCTACACCTTC
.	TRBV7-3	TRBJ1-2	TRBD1	CASSRGQGSNYGYTF	TGTGCCAGCAGCCGGGGACAGGGCTCTAACTATGGCTACACCTTC
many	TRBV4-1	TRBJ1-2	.	CASSQDRADYGYTF	TGCGCCAGCAGCCAAGATCGGGCAGACTATGGCTACACCTTC
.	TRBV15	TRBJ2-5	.	CATSRDRAEETQYF	TGTGCCACCAGCAGAGATCGGGCGGAAGAGACCCAGTACTTC
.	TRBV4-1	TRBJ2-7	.	CASSQKRPRDYEQYF	TGCGCCAGCAGCCAAAAGCGGCCCCGGGACTACGAGCAGTACTTC
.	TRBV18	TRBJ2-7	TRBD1	CASSPGQGHYEQYF	TGTGCCAGCTCACCGGGACAGGGGCACTACGAGCAGTACTTC
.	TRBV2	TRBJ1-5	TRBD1	CASSGQGSSNQPQHF	TGTGCCAGCAGCGGACAGGGTTCTAGCAATCAGCCCCAGCATTTT